This T cell receptor (beta chain) stems from a study of neurological immune-mediated disorders. TCRdb itself ran the 5' RACE reads through MiXCR, one entry per CDR3 protein. The sample lists some 49,000 distinct CDR3 sequences, 10% occurring once. The CDR3 has 14 amino acids. V lost 6 bases, J lost 6 bases, and 14 bases lay in between. Time point in this sample: longitudinal time-point 1 (baseline). This clonotype was picked up many times. This chain links TRBV12-3 or TRBV12-4 with TRBJ2-2; D remains unclear. The source of this sequence is a woman aged 40 to 50 in good health. Sequencing used PBMCs. The CDR3 DNA reads TGTGCCAGCAGACCACAGCAGGAGTCCGGGGAGCTGTTTTTT. The encoded protein is CASRPQQESGELFF.